The text below deals with one T cell receptor beta chain. Its antigen is currently unknown. The method was immunoSEQ multiplex PCR; TCRdb's version includes in-frame clones alone and lacks a portion of them. The data show 30,000 to 45,000 clones, around 84% seen once. This entry is derived from a study of PD-L1 blockade in urothelial cancer. Study-level information: Analyses used blood from 3 weeks (second dose) and 6 weeks after treatment start. Median blood clonality was roughly 0.078, with 86,000 or so unique TCRs.

Time point: peripheral blood 6 weeks after treatment start. Locally advanced or metastatic urothelial carcinoma affected all patients. Germline V CDR1 and CDR2: SGHDN, FVKESK. This CDR3 is 16 amino acids long. V lost 0 bases, J lost 2 bases, and 2 bases stayed unmatched. Study-wide results and limits: Pretreatment TCR clonality in blood under the median foretold superior survival.

Sequenced material: PBMCs, taken around atezolizumab (anti-PD-L1) treatment. This TCR was sampled from a man aged 35 to 55 with urothelial cancer. The V gene is TRBV14, the J gene TRBJ2-1; TRBD1 aligns across 9 bases. In nucleotides, the CDR3 is TGTGCCAGCAGCCAAGAGGGACAGGGTACCTACAATGAGCAGTTCTTC. This encodes CASSQEGQGTYNEQFF.